This is a list of T cell receptor beta chains from one sample in a study of cytomegalovirus exposure and HLA in healthy donors. The assay was immunoSEQ multiplex PCR, and TCRdb's table has in-frame clones only and misses some. In the table there are 120,000 to 150,000 clones, 73% of which are singletons. Material for sequencing was PBMCs. These receptors were obtained from a woman between 40 and 55 years old in good health and CMV-seronegative. Each CDR3 is given with its conserved first and last residue.

CDR3 length: 15
J gene: TRBJ1-5
V gene: TRBV6-1
CDR3 protein: CASSPGTGGNQPQHF

CDR3 length: 15
J gene: TRBJ2-2
V gene: TRBV5-5
CDR3 protein: CASSLTGSNTGELFF

CDR3 length: 15
J gene: TRBJ2-2
V gene: TRBV10-3
CDR3 protein: CAISESARGTGELFF

CDR3 length: 15
J gene: TRBJ1-1
V gene: TRBV7-9
CDR3 protein: CASSFVGLRNTEAFF

CDR3 length: 14
J gene: TRBJ1-2
V gene: TRBV29-1
CDR3 protein: CSVMGQTYPYGYTF

CDR3 length: 16
J gene: TRBJ2-3
V gene: TRBV2
CDR3 protein: CASSEDRVSSTDTQYF

CDR3 length: 14
J gene: TRBJ1-2
V gene: TRBV5-4
CDR3 protein: CASSDNRGDYGYTF

CDR3 length: 13
J gene: TRBJ1-5
V gene: TRBV2
CDR3 protein: CASMGSPNQPQHF

CDR3 length: 15
J gene: TRBJ2-4
V gene: TRBV19
CDR3 protein: CASSIVASGKNIQYF

CDR3 length: 12
J gene: TRBJ2-5
V gene: TRBV18
CDR3 protein: CASSPDGETQYF

CDR3 length: 14
J gene: TRBJ2-1
V gene: TRBV4-2
CDR3 protein: CASSQDRQRGEQFF

CDR3 length: 14
J gene: TRBJ2-3
V gene: TRBV9
CDR3 protein: CASSRQGDTDTQYF

CDR3 length: 15
J gene: TRBJ2-2
V gene: TRBV11-3
CDR3 protein: CASSFPEGGTGELFF

CDR3 length: 14
J gene: TRBJ1-4
V gene: TRBV6-5
CDR3 protein: CASSFDRRGEKLFF

CDR3 length: 15
J gene: TRBJ2-1
V gene: TRBV2
CDR3 protein: CASRRTVLLYNEQFF

CDR3 length: 15
J gene: TRBJ2-1
V gene: TRBV6-5
CDR3 protein: CASSYSDRGGNEQFF

CDR3 length: 14
J gene: TRBJ2-5
V gene: TRBV7-9
CDR3 protein: CASSLEDRAKTQYF

CDR3 length: 15
J gene: TRBJ1-6
V gene: TRBV6-6
CDR3 protein: CASTGDRAGNSPLHF

CDR3 length: 13
J gene: TRBJ1-2
V gene: TRBV28
CDR3 protein: CASSPLEPYGYTF

CDR3 length: 17
J gene: TRBJ1-2
V gene: TRBV9
CDR3 protein: CASSAHVGTGVQGGYTF

CDR3 length: 14
J gene: TRBJ1-2
V gene: TRBV6-5
CDR3 protein: CASSYSSGSYGYTF

CDR3 length: 16
J gene: TRBJ2-5
V gene: TRBV4-3
CDR3 protein: CASSQAASGDQETQYF

CDR3 length: 19
J gene: TRBJ2-3
V gene: TRBV7-9
CDR3 protein: CASSLRLGLAGERTDTQYF

CDR3 length: 13
J gene: TRBJ1-1
V gene: TRBV27
CDR3 protein: CASSLQGASEAFF

CDR3 length: 14
J gene: TRBJ1-5
V gene: TRBV6-5
CDR3 protein: CASSGQGGNQPQHF

CDR3 length: 15
J gene: TRBJ2-2
V gene: TRBV27
CDR3 protein: CASMYRGRNTGELFF

CDR3 length: 15
J gene: TRBJ1-5
V gene: TRBV14
CDR3 protein: CASSQGGGINQPQHF

CDR3 length: 12
J gene: TRBJ2-5
V gene: TRBV10-3
CDR3 protein: CAIGEGAGAQYF

CDR3 length: 12
J gene: TRBJ1-1
V gene: TRBV5-5
CDR3 protein: CASSFLNTEAFF

CDR3 length: 15
J gene: TRBJ2-5
V gene: TRBV7-2
CDR3 protein: CASSLDVFLQETQYF

CDR3 length: 14
J gene: TRBJ2-7
V gene: TRBV15
CDR3 protein: CATSIETTSYEQYF

CDR3 length: 14
J gene: TRBJ1-1
V gene: TRBV18
CDR3 protein: CASSPDGQGPEAFF